A selection of T cell receptor beta chains follows, all from one sample in a study of cytomegalovirus exposure and HLA in healthy donors. Repertoires were generated with immunoSEQ multiplex PCR, while TCRdb's copy carries only in-frame clones and drops some. The sample includes approximately 90,000 clones, approximately 96% of them seen just once. What was sequenced was PBMCs. The receptors come from a man aged 18 to 30 in good health and CMV-seronegative. CDR3s include the opening cysteine and the closing phenylalanine or tryptophan. A D gene is named only where the DNA matches it firmly. The listing skips clone size in some rows; elsewhere it reads once, few, many or a size class.

v_call	clone_size	j_call	d_call	cdr3_aa	cdr3_nt
TRBV20-1	-	TRBJ2-1	-	CSSPTVNEQFF	TGCAGTTCGCCTACGGTCAATGAGCAGTTCTTC
TRBV5-4	-	TRBJ1-1	-	CASSQKAAGALSLTFF	TGTGCCAGCAGCCAGAAGGCCGCGGGGGCGTTAAGTTTGACTTTCTTT
TRBV12-5	-	TRBJ1-1	-	CASGPGHLNTEAFF	TGTGCTAGTGGGCCGGGACACCTGAACACTGAAGCTTTCTTT
TRBV29-1	-	TRBJ2-3	-	CSVGPSTDTQYF	TGCAGCGTTGGGCCCTCCACAGATACGCAGTATTTT
TRBV4-1	-	TRBJ2-7	TRBD2	CASSQGPGLASEQYF	TGCGCCAGCAGCCAAGGACCGGGACTAGCTTCCGAGCAGTACTTC
TRBV27	-	TRBJ2-7	-	CASSFLREQYF	TGTGCCAGCAGTTTCCTGCGGGAGCAGTACTTC
TRBV4-3	once	TRBJ1-2	TRBD1	CASSPMGQGYGYTF	TGCGCCAGCAGCCCCATGGGACAGGGGTATGGCTACACCTTC
TRBV10-1	-	TRBJ2-2	-	CASSVGLTNTGELFF	TGCGCCAGCAGCGTTGGACTAACGAACACCGGGGAGCTGTTTTTT
TRBV6-5	-	TRBJ2-2	-	CASSYATANTGELFF	TGTGCCAGCAGTTATGCGACAGCGAACACCGGGGAGCTGTTTTTT
TRBV19	once	TRBJ2-2	-	CASREQGHGELFF	TGTGCCAGTAGGGAACAGGGCCACGGGGAGCTGTTTTTT
TRBV5-5	-	TRBJ2-5	-	CASILTQTGTQYF	TGTGCCAGCATCCTGACTCAGACAGGGACCCAGTACTTC
TRBV2	-	TRBJ2-1	-	CASRTQGGGEQFF	TGTGCCAGCCGGACCCAAGGGGGGGGTGAGCAGTTCTTC
TRBV10-3	-	TRBJ2-7	TRBD1	CAISGGSLTGGWVEQYF	TGTGCCATCAGTGGGGGTTCCCTGACAGGGGGATGGGTCGAGCAGTACTTC
TRBV19	-	TRBJ1-3	TRBD1	CASSMGQETGNTIYF	TGTGCCAGTAGTATGGGACAGGAAACTGGAAACACCATATATTTT
TRBV11-2	-	TRBJ2-1	TRBD2	CASRRLAGLGEQFF	TGTGCCAGCCGAAGACTAGCGGGTTTGGGTGAGCAGTTCTTC
TRBV18	-	TRBJ2-4	-	CASLQGQGNIQYF	TGTGCCAGCTTACAAGGTCAGGGCAACATTCAGTACTTC
TRBV5-1	-	TRBJ2-2	TRBD2	CASSWGGGTGELFF	TGCGCCAGCAGCTGGGGGGGAGGCACCGGGGAGCTGTTTTTT
TRBV18	-	TRBJ2-3	-	CASSPMASTDTQYF	TGTGCCAGCTCACCGATGGCAAGCACAGATACGCAGTATTTT
TRBV27	-	TRBJ2-2	TRBD1	CASSSGTANTGELFF	TGTGCCAGCAGTTCCGGGACAGCGAACACCGGGGAGCTGTTTTTT
TRBV18	-	TRBJ2-3	TRBD2	CASSPPLRTSGRRDTQYF	TGTGCCAGCTCACCACCCCTTAGGACTAGCGGGAGAAGAGATACGCAGTATTTT
TRBV9	once	TRBJ1-1	-	CASSVDLPGHNEAFF	TGTGCCAGCAGCGTCGATCTTCCGGGACACAATGAAGCTTTCTTT
TRBV5-1	-	TRBJ2-2	TRBD2	CASSPGGGRGELFF	TGCGCCAGCAGCCCCGGGGGGGGCCGGGGGGAGCTGTTTTTT
TRBV13	-	TRBJ2-3	-	CASSGLTSTDTQYF	TGTGCCAGCAGTGGGCTAACTAGCACAGATACGCAGTATTTT
TRBV14	-	TRBJ1-3	-	CASSQMRGGSGNTIYF	TGTGCCAGCAGCCAAATGCGGGGGGGCTCTGGAAACACCATATATTTT
TRBV4-1	once	TRBJ2-3	-	CASSQEPVPGADTQYF	TGCGCCAGCAGCCAAGAACCGGTCCCAGGGGCAGATACGCAGTATTTT
TRBV9	-	TRBJ1-1	-	CASSVVPLMNTEAFF	TGTGCCAGCAGCGTAGTCCCCCTAATGAACACTGAAGCTTTCTTT
TRBV7-3	-	TRBJ2-7	-	CASSPGHVSYEQYF	TGTGCCAGCAGCCCTGGGCACGTCTCCTACGAGCAGTACTTC
TRBV5-4	once	TRBJ1-1	-	CASSRTEMNTEAFF	TGTGCCAGCAGCCGGACAGAGATGAACACTGAAGCTTTCTTT
TRBV4-1	-	TRBJ1-1	TRBD1	CASSHADRDDTEAFF	TGCGCCAGCAGCCATGCGGACAGGGATGACACTGAAGCTTTCTTT
TRBV28	-	TRBJ1-6	-	CASSFPVAGNSPLHF	TGTGCCAGCAGTTTCCCCGTGGCAGGGAATTCACCCCTCCACTTT
TRBV28	-	TRBJ2-5	-	CASSLPRAPEPEYQETQYF	TGTGCCAGCAGTTTACCCAGGGCCCCTGAACCAGAGTACCAAGAGACCCAGTACTTC
TRBV2	-	TRBJ1-1	-	CAIRTRAYTEAFF	TGTGCCATCAGGACCAGGGCCTACACTGAAGCTTTCTTT
TRBV7-2	few	TRBJ1-2	-	CASSLALDNDGYTF	TGTGCCAGCAGCTTAGCCCTGGACAATGATGGCTACACCTTC
TRBV5-4	-	TRBJ1-2	TRBD1	CASSFPGTGLYGYTF	TGTGCCAGCAGCTTTCCCGGGACAGGACTCTATGGCTACACCTTC
TRBV7-2	-	TRBJ2-2	TRBD1	CASSWPGAGQGFTGELFF	TGTGCCAGCAGCTGGCCCGGCGCGGGACAGGGATTTACCGGGGAGCTGTTTTTT
TRBV2	-	TRBJ1-1	TRBD1	CASSVSRGWDTEAFF	TGTGCCAGCAGTGTATCCAGGGGGTGGGACACTGAAGCTTTCTTT
TRBV9	-	TRBJ1-2	-	CASRRRVQGPSEDYGYTF	TGTGCCAGCAGGAGGCGGGTTCAGGGGCCATCAGAAGACTATGGCTACACCTTC
TRBV2	-	TRBJ2-2	TRBD2	CASRTEGLPTGELFF	TGTGCCAGCAGAACGGAGGGACTACCCACCGGGGAGCTGTTTTTT
TRBV5-6	-	TRBJ2-2	TRBD2	CASSLGLAGSNTGELFF	TGTGCCAGCAGCTTGGGACTAGCGGGATCGAACACCGGGGAGCTGTTTTTT
TRBV2	-	TRBJ1-2	TRBD1	CASSEKGTGVANYGYTF	TGTGCCAGCAGTGAGAAGGGGACAGGGGTGGCTAACTATGGCTACACCTTC
TRBV5-4	-	TRBJ2-3	-	CASSLYTSTDTQYF	TGTGCCAGCAGCCTGTATACTAGCACAGATACGCAGTATTTT
TRBV7-3	-	TRBJ1-1	-	CASSLLWNTEAFF	TGTGCCAGCAGCTTACTCTGGAACACTGAAGCTTTCTTT
TRBV30	-	TRBJ1-2	TRBD1	CAWSVQGTGAGYTF	TGTGCCTGGAGTGTACAGGGGACAGGGGCTGGCTACACCTTC
TRBV29-1	-	TRBJ2-4	-	CSVAGVGNIQYF	TGCAGCGTTGCAGGGGTCGGAAACATTCAGTACTTC
TRBV11-2	-	TRBJ2-2	TRBD2	CASRQGTRNTGELFF	TGTGCCAGCAGACAAGGGACTAGAAACACCGGGGAGCTGTTTTTT
TRBV11-2	once	TRBJ2-3	-	CASSRPGLTGDTQYF	TGTGCCAGCAGCCGCCCGGGTTTAACGGGGGATACGCAGTATTTT
TRBV29-1	-	TRBJ1-1	TRBD1	CSVRGQENTEAFF	TGCAGCGTTAGGGGACAGGAGAACACTGAAGCTTTCTTT
TRBV5-6	-	TRBJ2-7	-	CASSLGAPTYEQYF	TGTGCCAGCAGCTTGGGGGCTCCAACCTACGAGCAGTACTTC
TRBV19	-	TRBJ1-1	TRBD1	CASIQGQGNTEAFF	TGTGCCAGTATACAAGGACAGGGCAACACTGAAGCTTTCTTT
TRBV29-1	-	TRBJ2-3	TRBD2	CSVVVGREGTDTQYF	TGCAGCGTTGTCGTCGGCAGGGAGGGAACAGATACGCAGTATTTT
TRBV5-1	-	TRBJ1-2	-	CASSGLKGWGYTF	TGCGCCAGCAGCGGACTAAAGGGCTGGGGCTACACCTTC
TRBV5-1	-	TRBJ1-4	-	CASSPRGFVEEKLFF	TGCGCCAGCAGCCCGAGAGGGTTTGTGGAGGAAAAACTGTTTTTT
TRBV25-1	-	TRBJ1-2	-	CASSSGSDYGYTF	TGTGCCAGCAGTTCTGGGAGCGACTATGGCTACACCTTC
TRBV18	-	TRBJ2-7	TRBD1	CASSVGIDRVEQYF	TGTGCCAGCTCGGTTGGAATCGACAGGGTCGAGCAGTACTTC
TRBV5-1	-	TRBJ2-5	TRBD2	CASSLSLADYQETQYF	TGCGCCAGCAGCTTGTCACTAGCGGATTACCAAGAGACCCAGTACTTC
TRBV5-1	-	TRBJ1-1	-	CASSWQRDTEAFF	TGCGCCAGCAGCTGGCAGCGGGACACTGAAGCTTTCTTT
TRBV5-1	-	TRBJ2-6	TRBD1	CASSLPRDSNYGGANVLTF	TGCGCCAGCAGCTTGCCTCGGGACAGCAATTACGGCGGGGCCAACGTCCTGACTTTC
TRBV18	-	TRBJ1-1	-	CASSDTMQDTEAFF	TGTGCCAGCTCGGACACTATGCAGGACACTGAAGCTTTCTTT
TRBV27	once	TRBJ1-2	TRBD1	CASSPLPTGDKANYGYTF	TGTGCCAGCAGTCCCTTACCGACAGGGGACAAGGCTAACTATGGCTACACCTTC
TRBV6-1	-	TRBJ2-1	-	CASSGTTTYNEQFF	TGTGCCAGCAGTGGTACCACTACTTACAATGAGCAGTTCTTC